A single sample is the source of the 6 T cell receptor beta chains below, sequenced in a study of blood T cell repertoires in COVID-19. The table came from immunoSEQ multiplex PCR; TCRdb's copy has only in-frame clones and leaves some out. Found here are about 77,000 clones, 80% of them singletons; the top ten hold under 5%. Sequencing used peripheral blood. The origin of the receptors is a woman aged 65 to 85 with acute or convalescent COVID-19.

This clone was seen only once. V gene TRBV6-6 combines with J gene TRBJ2-5; 10 nucleotides align to TRBD2. Germline V CDR1 and CDR2: MNHNY, SVGAGI (reference sequence). With V trimmed by 0 bases and J by 5 bases, 6 bases remained unmatched. The CDR3 sequence is 16 residues long. The CDR3 DNA follows: TGTGCCAGCAGTTACTCCCAGCGGGGGGGCGGGGAGACCCAGTACTTC. It yields the protein CASSYSQRGGGETQYF.

The genes are TRBV18 and TRBJ1-1; D not resolved. The CDR3 sequence is 13 residues long. V was clipped by 4 bases and J by 10 bases, with 16 bases between them. Germline CDR1 is KGHSH and CDR2 is LQKENI. CDR3 in DNA: TGTGCCAGCTCACAAGCTCAGGAGGGTGGAGCTTTCTTT. Translation: CASSQAQEGGAFF. The full variable domain, with the rest looked up from reference TRBV18 and TRBJ1-1, is NAGVMQNPRHLVRRRGQEARLRCSPMKGHSHVYWYRQLPEEGLKFMVYLQKENIIDESGMPKERFSAEFPKEGPSILRIQQVVRGDSAAYFCASSQAQEGGAFFGQGTRLTVV.

V is TRBV19 and J is TRBJ2-1; TRBD2 aligns across 11 bases. This CDR3 comprises 15 residues. Trimming removed 2 bases from V and 7 bases from J; junction bases left unmatched: 4. From germline, CDR1 is LNHDA and CDR2 SQIVND (reference sequence). The CDR3 loop reads CASSILAGGLNEQFF. CDR3 nucleotide sequence: TGTGCCAGTAGTATACTAGCGGGGGGTTTGAATGAGCAGTTCTTC.

This chain joins TRBV2 and TRBJ1-1; D is undetermined. Germline-derived CDR1 and CDR2 are SNHLY and FYNNEI. V was cut by 5 bases and J by 7 bases, with 5 bases left in between. The CDR3 spans 10 residues. Written as DNA, the CDR3 is TGTGCCAGCAGTATCGGTGAAGCTTTCTTT. Translating it yields CASSIGEAFF.

The CDR3 sequence: CASSSAAGSEAFF. The DNA for the CDR3 is TGTGCCAGCAGCTCCGCCGCAGGGTCTGAAGCTTTCTTT. The chain employs TRBV7-9 and TRBJ1-1; D might be TRBD1 (5 bases). The V gene lost 4 bases and the J gene lost 6 bases, with 12 bases spanning the gap. The CDR3 contains 13 residues. Germline CDR1 and CDR2: SEHNR and FQNEAQ (reference sequence).

This chain links TRBV4-1 with TRBJ2-1; 14 nucleotides align to TRBD2. Trimming cost V 4 bases and J 9 bases; bases outside gene matches: 11. Germline-derived CDR1 and CDR2 are MGHRA and YSYEKL. There are 17 residues in the CDR3. The CDR3 region is CASSRLGTSGGRGEQFF. The CDR3 region has the DNA TGCGCCAGCAGCCGTCTCGGGACTAGCGGGGGTAGGGGTGAGCAGTTCTTC.